Sequencing of this T cell receptor (beta chain) was carried out in a study of T-cell memory formation after mild COVID-19. As for the study in general: TCR clusters mostly belonged to single donors. Broader study findings: Among contracting clones, CD4+ were mainly CM/EM and CD8+ enriched in EMRA. Contracting clones from day 15 to 85 showed balanced CD4/CD8; later expanders favored CD4+.

This CDR3 has 16 residues. The V gene's germline CDR1 is SGHTA and CDR2 FQGTGA. Trimming at V came to 7 bases and at J to 0 bases, leaving 7 bases not matched to a gene. From 5'RACE with constant-segment primers came TCR alpha and TCR beta cDNA libraries that carried sample barcodes and UMIs. TCRdb independently ran MiXCR on the 5' RACE reads; one entry per CDR3 protein. The sample holds around 510,000 distinct CDR3 sequences, approximately 21% seen once. Concerning this clonotype itself: Its antigen is undetermined.

This receptor was identified in an adult woman who had mild COVID-19 (a few samples of this study predate the infection). Cell type and time point are not known. Input material: PBMCs or a T cell subset sorted from them (not recorded which). The chain carries TRBV7-3 and TRBJ2-1; 9 bases line up with TRBD2. For the CDR3, the DNA is TGTGCCAGCAAAGTCCATAGCGGGAGCTCCTACAATGAGCAGTTCTTC. Its protein product is CASKVHSGSSYNEQFF.